This paragraph reports one TCR beta chain. This record belongs to a study of long-term antiretroviral therapy in people with HIV. Researchers report immunoSEQ v3.0 was run at survey level. This table comes from immunoSEQ multiplex PCR, and its TCRdb copy is limited to in-frame clones, with some not included. The sample carries approximately 33,000 clones, around 85% recorded once. CDR1 and CDR2 from the germline V gene are GTSNPN and SVGIG (reference sequence). The J segment lost 8 bases and the V segment lost 3 bases, leaving 18 bases of the junction unmatched. The CDR3 is made up of 16 amino acids. Material: unsorted PBMCs, obtained 0.8 years before starting antiretroviral therapy. This rearrangement joins TRBV30 to TRBJ1-2, with 7 nucleotides matching TRBD1. This sequence was found in a man aged 18 to 30 with HIV. CDR3 in DNA: TGTGCCTGGAGCCCCCCCCGGGACAGCAGGATTCGGGGCTACACCTTC. This gives the protein CAWSPPRDSRIRGYTF. The variable domain in full, with the rest retrieved from reference TRBV30 and TRBJ1-2, is SQTIHQWPATLVQPVGSPLSLECTVEGTSNPNLYWYRQAAGRGLQLLFYSVGIGQISSEVPQNLSASRPQDRQFILSSKKLLLSDSGFYLCAWSPPRDSRIRGYTFGSGTRLTVV.